This entry is about one T cell receptor beta chain. Its antigen is unknown. This entry is derived from a study of blood T cells in healthy people across ages. Study context: Template switching caught about one barcoded beta molecule for each two T cells. Findings and limits, study-wide: Among long-lived donors, naive CD4+ cells were more numerous and diversity higher than in aged donors.

Germline V gene lookup returns CDR1 MNHNY and CDR2 SVGAGI (reference sequence). V trimming: 5 bases; J trimming: 1 base; junction bases outside the gene matches: 3. This CDR3 has 14 amino acids. Next came a second PCR, run for about 6 to 12 cycles, which used a sample-barcoded 5' primer along with a J-beta primer mix. TCRdb redid the calling of the 5' RACE reads with MiXCR, one entry per CDR3 protein. The sample contains 600,000 to 650,000 distinct CDR3 sequences, 58% of which appear only once. Input material: blood. V is TRBV6-6 and J is TRBJ2-5; 8 nucleotides align to TRBD1. The sequence came from a man aged 55-75 years in good health. In DNA, the CDR3 is TGTGCCAGCAGTCAGGGGGCACTCCAAGAGACCCAGTACTTC. The encoded protein is CASSQGALQETQYF.